These T cell receptor beta chains were read from a single sample in a study of shared clonotypes between healthy human individuals. Here immunoSEQ multiplex PCR was the method, and the copy in TCRdb shows in-frame clones only, minus some. Of about 680,000 clones in the sample, about 90% were seen once. Specimen: naive CD8+ T cells sorted from blood. These receptors all come from a man aged 25-45 years in good health. CDR3s leave out the opening cysteine and the closing phenylalanine or tryptophan.

J gene	V gene	CDR3 protein
TRBJ2-4	TRBV27	ASSLIPRQDIQY
TRBJ2-1	TRBV27	ASSYKYNEQF
TRBJ2-7	TRBV5-1	ASSPPDRADYEQY
TRBJ1-5	TRBV29-1	SVREGGDQPQH
TRBJ2-7	TRBV28	ASSQVRDNYEQY
TRBJ1-1	TRBV29-1	SIRGKNTEAF
TRBJ2-7	TRBV7-8	ASSFSGRAEQY
TRBJ2-3	TRBV11-2	ASSRGGGTDTQY
TRBJ2-7	TRBV19	ASSQAAVPYEQY
TRBJ2-2	TRBV5-1	ASSPGLHWELF
TRBJ2-1	TRBV7-7	ASSLGRAGYNEQF
TRBJ1-5	TRBV7-2	ASSLVRGNQPQH
TRBJ2-3	TRBV4-1	ASSQVVASGNTDTQY
TRBJ2-7	TRBV19	ASSIDSYEQY
TRBJ2-7	TRBV7-2	ASSLVPGGSYEQY
TRBJ2-7	TRBV6-6	ASKAGQGENPYEQY
TRBJ1-2	TRBV27	ASSLTRTTGTGGVNNYDYT